This T cell receptor (beta chain) is from a study of regulatory T cells in long-lasting Graves disease. Germline assignment: CDR1 DFQATT and CDR2 SNEGSKA (reference sequence). V was clipped by 6 bases and J by 5 bases; unmatched bases: 14. This CDR3 has 15 amino acids. The sample holds a few counts of this clonotype. Construction of TCR beta libraries relied on iRepertoire HTBI primers and on Arm-PCR targeting CDR3 regions. TCRdb called the multiplex PCR reads again in MiXCR, with one record for every CDR3 protein. This table has approximately 690,000 distinct CDR3 sequences, approximately 31% appearing once. Described time point: persistent/refractory GD, antithyroid drugs over 5 years with positive TRAb. From RNA extracted from PBMCs, the TCR library was made.

The source of this sequence is a female donor with Graves disease. This chain uses TRBV20-1 with TRBJ2-5; 8 bases agree with TRBD2. The sample was peripheral blood mononuclear cells (PBMCs), taken when the disease was refractory, from a patient treated with antithyroid drugs. CDR3 nucleotides: TGCAGTGCCCCAGAGGCGAGCGGGAGTTCTGAGACCCAGTACTTC. Its protein product is CSAPEASGSSETQYF.